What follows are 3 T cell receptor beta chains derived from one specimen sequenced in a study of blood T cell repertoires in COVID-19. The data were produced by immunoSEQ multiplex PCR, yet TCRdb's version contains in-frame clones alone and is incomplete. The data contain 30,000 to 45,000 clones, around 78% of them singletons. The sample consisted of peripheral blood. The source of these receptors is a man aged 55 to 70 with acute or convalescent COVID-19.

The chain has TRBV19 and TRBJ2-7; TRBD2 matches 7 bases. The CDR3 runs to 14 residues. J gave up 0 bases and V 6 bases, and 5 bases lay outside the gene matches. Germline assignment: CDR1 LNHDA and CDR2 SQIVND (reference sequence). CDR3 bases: TGTGCCAGTAGCGTAGCGGGCAACTCCTACGAGCAGTACTTC. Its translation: CASSVAGNSYEQYF.

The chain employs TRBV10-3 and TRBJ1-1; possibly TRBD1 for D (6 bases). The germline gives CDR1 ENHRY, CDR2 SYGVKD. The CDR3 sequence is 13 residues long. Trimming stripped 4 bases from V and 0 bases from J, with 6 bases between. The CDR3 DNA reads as TGTGCCATCAGTGGGACAGTGAACACTGAAGCTTTCTTT. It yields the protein CAISGTVNTEAFF.

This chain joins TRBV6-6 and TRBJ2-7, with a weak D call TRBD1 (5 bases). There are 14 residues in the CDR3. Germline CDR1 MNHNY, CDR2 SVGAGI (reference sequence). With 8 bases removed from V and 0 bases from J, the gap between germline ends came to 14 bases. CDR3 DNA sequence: TGTGCCAGCGGTTCAGACAGCAGCTCCTACGAGCAGTACTTC. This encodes CASGSDSSSYEQYF.